A single sample gave rise to the 15 T cell receptor beta chains below, sequenced in a study of lymphopenia after photon versus proton radiotherapy. Assay used: immunoSEQ multiplex PCR; TCRdb lists only in-frame clones, some missing. The sample holds over 35,000 clones, 70% to 90% seen once. The material was peripheral blood, obtained from a patient treated with proton-based radiotherapy. These receptors came from a woman in her 70s with pancreatic cancer. Some clones in this sample may be carry-over from other donors' samples.

This chain links TRBV25-1 with TRBJ2-5, with a possible D match to TRBD1 (6 bases). Germline loops: CDR1 MGHDK, CDR2 SYGVNS. The CDR3 length is 14 residues. V was shortened by 9 bases and J by 1 base, with 15 bases between the two germline ends. The CDR3 DNA reads TGTGCCAGTTTTCCTCAGGGGTTCCAAGAGACCCAGTACTTC. It specifies CASFPQGFQETQYF. Filled out from reference TRBV25-1 and TRBJ2-5, the complete variable domain reads EADIYQTPRYLVIGTGKKITLECSQTMGHDKMYWYQQDPGMELHLIHYSYGVNSTEKGDLSSESTVSRIRTEHFPLTLESARPSHTSQYLCASFPQGFQETQYFGPGTRLLVL.

This chain connects TRBV19 to TRBJ2-1; 9 bases line up with TRBD2. Trimming at V came to 2 bases and at J to 0 bases, leaving 2 bases not matched to a gene. Germline V gene data show CDR1 as LNHDA and CDR2 as SQIVND (reference sequence). This CDR3 has 16 amino acids. As DNA, the CDR3 is TGTGCCAGTAGTATACGTAGCGGGAGCTCCTACAATGAGCAGTTCTTC. It is translated as CASSIRSGSSYNEQFF. Full variable domain (outside the CDR3, taken from reference TRBV19 and TRBJ2-1): DGGITQSPKYLFRKEGQNVTLSCEQNLNHDAMYWYRQDPGQGLRLIYYSQIVNDFQKGDIAEGYSVSREKKESFPLTVTSAQKNPTAFYLCASSIRSGSSYNEQFFGPGTRLTVL.

DNA for the CDR3: TGTGCCAGCAGCCTACTCAGGGGTTATGGCTACACCTTC. Amino acids: CASSLLRGYGYTF. V gene TRBV6-5 combines with J gene TRBJ1-2, with a weak D call TRBD1 (6 bases). Trimming took off 6 bases at V and 5 bases at J, with 13 bases between the two ends. The germline CDR1 and CDR2 sequences are MNHEY and SVGAGI. The CDR3 is made up of 13 amino acids.

This rearrangement joins TRBV6-1 to TRBJ2-3; 8 bases align to TRBD2. The CDR3 is made up of 15 amino acids. Germline V gene sequence: CDR1 MNHNS, CDR2 SASEGT. After removal of 6 bases from V and 1 base from J, the junction contained 6 bases not matched to a gene. The CDR3 protein is CASRRAGAGTDTQYF. In nucleotides, the CDR3 is TGTGCCAGCAGAAGAGCGGGAGCGGGCACAGATACGCAGTATTTT.

The chain couples TRBV29-1 to TRBJ1-2; D is perhaps TRBD1 (6 bases). V was clipped by 7 bases and J by 7 bases, with 16 bases between them. CDR3 length: 12 residues. Germline V gene lookup returns CDR1 SQVTM and CDR2 ANQGSEA. The CDR3 coding sequence is TGCAGCGGGGGGCAGGGGACGGGTGGCTACACCTTC. Encoded protein: CSGGQGTGGYTF. The variable domain in full, with the rest retrieved from reference TRBV29-1 and TRBJ1-2, is SAVISQKPSRDICQRGTSLTIQCQVDSQVTMMFWYRQQPGQSLTLIATANQGSEATYESGFVIDKFPISRPNLTFSTLTVSNMSPEDSSIYLCSGGQGTGGYTFGSGTRLTVV.

This clone was detected only once. The chain carries TRBV11-3 and TRBJ1-6; D is perhaps TRBD1 (5 bases). V dropped 5 bases and J dropped 8 bases, with 10 bases sitting between them. The CDR3 is made up of 13 amino acids. CDR1 SGHNT and CDR2 YENEEA come from the germline V gene. CDR3 in DNA: TGTGCCAGCAGCGCGGACATCTATTCACCCCTCCACTTT. Protein: CASSADIYSPLHF.

This chain connects TRBV6-9 to TRBJ1-3; 10 positions match TRBD1. The CDR3 contains 20 residues. The ends lost 3 bases at V and 1 base at J; junction bases unmatched: 15. Germline loops: CDR1 MNHGY, CDR2 SVAAGI. CDR3 nucleotides: TGTGCCAGCAGTTACCATCTGGACAGGGGGACTGATACTTCTGGAAACACCATATATTTT. It encodes CASSYHLDRGTDTSGNTIYF.

This chain links TRBV2 with TRBJ2-1, with 8 nucleotides matching TRBD2. Germline trimming cut 7 bases from V and 8 bases from J; bases unmatched to any gene: 7. Germline V gene lookup returns CDR1 SNHLY and CDR2 FYNNEI. The CDR3 is 13 amino acids. Here the CDR3 DNA reads TGTGCCAGCAACAGAGCGGGAGTAGATGAGCAGTTCTTC. Its translation is CASNRAGVDEQFF.

The rearrangement joins TRBV2 to TRBJ1-2, with TRBD1 matching over 8 bases. The CDR3 extends over 14 amino acids. The trim removed 1 base at V and 2 bases at J, leaving 0 bases unmatched. Germline loops: CDR1 SNHLY, CDR2 FYNNEI. The CDR3 bases are TGTGCCAGCAGTGAAGGGACAGGGAACTATGGCTACACCTTC. It is translated as CASSEGTGNYGYTF.

The V call is TRBV19, the J call TRBJ2-6, with no clear D. V lost 6 bases, J lost 0 bases, and 9 bases lay in between. This CDR3 is built from 15 residues. The germline V gene encodes CDR1 LNHDA and CDR2 SQIVND (reference sequence). As DNA, the CDR3 is TGTGCCAGTAGCCAGAGTCACTCTGGGGCCAACGTCCTGACTTTC. This gives the protein CASSQSHSGANVLTF.

As concerns this clone: The junction departs from the called germline gene at one end, perhaps through a read error. The V call is TRBV7-9, the J call TRBJ1-1, with TRBD1 as a possible D gene (5 bases). CDR1 SEHNR and CDR2 FQNEAQ come from the germline V gene (reference sequence). CDR3 length: 14 amino acids. CDR3 sequence: CASSLAGQGLEAFF. The CDR3 region has the DNA TGTGCCAGCAGCCTAGCGGGGCAGGGACTTGAAGCTTTCTTT.

This rearrangement joins TRBV15 to TRBJ2-5; D is possibly TRBD1 (6 bases). The CDR3 sequence is 14 residues long. Germline-derived CDR1 and CDR2 are LNHNV and YYDKDF (reference sequence). V lost 3 bases and J lost 5, with 13 bases in between. Here the CDR3 reads CATSSLQGRETQYF. For the CDR3, the DNA is TGTGCCACCAGCAGCCTACAGGGCCGGGAGACCCAGTACTTC.

The chain joins TRBV7-8 to TRBJ2-3; D is uncertain. The CDR3 spans 16 residues. Germline values: CDR1 SGHVS, CDR2 FQNEAQ. Trimming removed 0 bases at V and 0 bases at J, with 10 bases between. The CDR3 nucleotides are TGTGCCAGCAGCTTAGCTACCGGGTATAGCACAGATACGCAGTATTTT. This encodes CASSLATGYSTDTQYF.

V gene TRBV7-6 combines with J gene TRBJ1-5, with D maybe TRBD1 (5 bases). V lost 0 bases and J lost 7, with 7 bases in between. CDR1 is SGHVS, CDR2 FNYEAQ, per germline. CDR3 size: 13 residues. The CDR3 sequence is CASSLAQGQPQHF. The CDR3 DNA follows: TGTGCCAGCAGCTTAGCCCAGGGACAGCCCCAGCATTTT.

This clone was seen only once. The chain employs TRBV5-1 and TRBJ2-7; D may be TRBD2 (6 bases). Trimming removed 4 bases from V and 3 bases from J, with 23 bases in between. CDR1 SGHRS and CDR2 YFSETQ come from the germline V gene. The CDR3 length is 17 residues. The DNA for the CDR3 is TGCGCCAGCAGCCTCCGGGACTCACTCGAGAGGGTCTACGAGCAGTACTTC. Its translation: CASSLRDSLERVYEQYF.